A selection of T cell receptor beta chains follows, all from one sample in a study of pediatric ulcerative colitis. Method: immunoSEQ multiplex PCR; TCRdb's copy keeps in-frame clones and lacks some. The table lists under 45,000 clones, less than 85% of them singletons, with 23% in the top ten. Sequencing was performed on blood. The receptors were sampled from a girl aged 10 to 17 with moderate ulcerative colitis. Each CDR3 is given with its conserved first and last residue. Each record gives: J gene, clone size, V gene, D gene, CDR3 protein, CDR3 DNA. D genes are given only for firm matches. A row's size may be missing; if present it is once, few, many or a size class.

J gene: TRBJ2-1; clone size: .; V gene: TRBV5-4; D gene: TRBD1; CDR3 protein: CASSLVRDRVVSEQFF; CDR3 DNA: TGTGCCAGCAGCTTGGTTAGGGACAGGGTGGTTTCGGAGCAGTTCTTC
J gene: TRBJ1-2; clone size: .; V gene: TRBV6-5; D gene: .; CDR3 protein: CASSYGANYGYTF; CDR3 DNA: TGTGCCAGCAGTTACGGTGCTAACTATGGCTACACCTTC
J gene: TRBJ2-1; clone size: .; V gene: TRBV6-1; D gene: .; CDR3 protein: CASSEITGKNEQFF; CDR3 DNA: TGTGCCAGCAGTGAAATCACAGGGAAAAATGAGCAGTTCTTC
J gene: TRBJ2-5; clone size: .; V gene: TRBV7-7; D gene: .; CDR3 protein: CASSLVGGVETQYF; CDR3 DNA: TGTGCTAGCAGCTTGGTAGGCGGGGTAGAGACCCAGTACTTC
J gene: TRBJ1-1; clone size: .; V gene: TRBV7-9; D gene: .; CDR3 protein: CASSLDGGRGKAFF; CDR3 DNA: TGTGCCAGCAGCTTAGACGGCGGGAGGGGGAAAGCTTTCTTT
J gene: TRBJ1-5; clone size: .; V gene: TRBV6-1; D gene: .; CDR3 protein: CASTVAGNQPQHF; CDR3 DNA: TGTGCCAGCACGGTCGCGGGCAATCAGCCCCAGCATTTT
J gene: TRBJ1-2; clone size: .; V gene: TRBV19; D gene: TRBD1; CDR3 protein: CASSPQQGRGGYTF; CDR3 DNA: TGTGCCAGTAGTCCCCAACAGGGGCGGGGTGGCTACACCTTC
J gene: TRBJ2-3; clone size: .; V gene: TRBV6-1; D gene: TRBD1; CDR3 protein: CASRGTDYTDTQYF; CDR3 DNA: TGTGCCAGCAGAGGGACAGACTACACAGATACGCAGTATTTT
J gene: TRBJ1-2; clone size: .; V gene: TRBV5-3; D gene: .; CDR3 protein: CARSPGHHYGYTF; CDR3 DNA: TGTGCCAGAAGCCCGGGACACCACTATGGCTACACCTTC
J gene: TRBJ1-5; clone size: .; V gene: TRBV30; D gene: .; CDR3 protein: CAWSGGSNQPQHF; CDR3 DNA: TGTGCCTGGAGTGGGGGGAGCAATCAGCCCCAGCATTTT
J gene: TRBJ1-4; clone size: .; V gene: TRBV27; D gene: .; CDR3 protein: CASSTLEGRVNEKLFF; CDR3 DNA: TGTGCCAGCAGTACGCTTGAAGGGAGAGTTAATGAAAAACTGTTTTTT
J gene: TRBJ2-2; clone size: .; V gene: TRBV28; D gene: TRBD2; CDR3 protein: CASIWGGIITGELFF; CDR3 DNA: TGTGCCAGCATCTGGGGAGGGATAATCACCGGGGAGCTGTTTTTT
J gene: TRBJ2-3; clone size: .; V gene: TRBV5-6; D gene: .; CDR3 protein: CASSETPSTDTQYF; CDR3 DNA: TGTGCCAGCAGCGAGACACCGAGCACAGATACGCAGTATTTT
J gene: TRBJ1-4; clone size: .; V gene: TRBV7-2; D gene: .; CDR3 protein: CASSSQVKRGEKLFF; CDR3 DNA: TGTGCCAGCAGCTCACAGGTTAAGCGGGGTGAAAAACTGTTTTTT
J gene: TRBJ2-3; clone size: .; V gene: TRBV7-3; D gene: TRBD2; CDR3 protein: CASSFDGGGTDTQYF; CDR3 DNA: TGTGCCAGCAGCTTCGACGGGGGGGGCACAGATACGCAGTATTTT
J gene: TRBJ1-4; clone size: once; V gene: TRBV4-1; D gene: .; CDR3 protein: CASSRTPGRIGEKLFF; CDR3 DNA: TGCGCCAGCAGCCGGACCCCTGGACGGATTGGAGAAAAACTGTTTTTT
J gene: TRBJ2-7; clone size: .; V gene: TRBV11-2; D gene: .; CDR3 protein: CASRPDPRGLYEQYF; CDR3 DNA: TGTGCCAGCAGACCCGATCCCAGGGGCCTCTACGAGCAGTACTTC
J gene: TRBJ1-1; clone size: .; V gene: TRBV13; D gene: .; CDR3 protein: CASSPVDRPEAFF; CDR3 DNA: TGTGCCAGCAGCCCAGTCGACAGACCAGAAGCTTTCTTT
J gene: TRBJ1-5; clone size: .; V gene: TRBV6-6; D gene: .; CDR3 protein: CASSYRQDQPQHF; CDR3 DNA: TGTGCCAGCAGTTATAGACAGGACCAGCCCCAGCATTTT
J gene: TRBJ1-4; clone size: .; V gene: TRBV4-1; D gene: .; CDR3 protein: CASSQDHGRSLEKLFF; CDR3 DNA: TGCGCCAGCAGCCAAGACCACGGCAGGTCTCTTGAAAAACTGTTTTTT
J gene: TRBJ1-1; clone size: few; V gene: TRBV27; D gene: .; CDR3 protein: CASRIPGLAAFF; CDR3 DNA: TGTGCCTCCCGAATACCCGGACTTGCTGCTTTCTTT
J gene: TRBJ1-2; clone size: .; V gene: TRBV5-1; D gene: .; CDR3 protein: CASSYSPGGDYGYTF; CDR3 DNA: TGCGCCAGCAGCTACAGCCCAGGAGGGGACTATGGCTACACCTTC
J gene: TRBJ2-1; clone size: once; V gene: TRBV2; D gene: TRBD2; CDR3 protein: CASSPLRWGGGNEQFF; CDR3 DNA: TGTGCCAGCAGCCCCTTGCGGTGGGGGGGAGGCAATGAGCAGTTCTTC
J gene: TRBJ2-5; clone size: medium-sized; V gene: TRBV27; D gene: .; CDR3 protein: CASSFGIQETQYF; CDR3 DNA: TGTGCCAGCAGTTTCGGAATACAAGAGACCCAGTACTTC
J gene: TRBJ1-5; clone size: .; V gene: TRBV6-6; D gene: TRBD1; CDR3 protein: CASSYTGVAYQPQHF; CDR3 DNA: TGTGCCAGCAGTTACACAGGGGTTGCATACCAGCCCCAGCATTTT
J gene: TRBJ1-5; clone size: .; V gene: TRBV11-1; D gene: .; CDR3 protein: CASSLGLGQPQHF; CDR3 DNA: TGTGCCAGCAGCTTAGGTCTAGGTCAGCCCCAGCATTTT
J gene: TRBJ2-6; clone size: .; V gene: TRBV11-2; D gene: .; CDR3 protein: CASRLSPSGANVLTF; CDR3 DNA: TGTGCCAGCAGACTATCCCCCTCTGGGGCCAACGTCCTGACTTTC
J gene: TRBJ1-2; clone size: .; V gene: TRBV5-8; D gene: .; CDR3 protein: CASSLDRANSGYTF; CDR3 DNA: TGTGCCAGCAGCTTGGATAGGGCTAATAGCGGCTACACCTTC
J gene: TRBJ2-3; clone size: .; V gene: TRBV7-9; D gene: TRBD2; CDR3 protein: CASSPWTSASTDTQYF; CDR3 DNA: TGTGCCAGCAGCCCCTGGACTAGCGCAAGCACAGATACGCAGTATTTT
J gene: TRBJ2-5; clone size: .; V gene: TRBV12-5; D gene: .; CDR3 protein: CASGLAGTRQETQYF; CDR3 DNA: TGTGCTAGTGGTTTGGCCGGGACGAGACAAGAGACCCAGTACTTC
J gene: TRBJ2-3; clone size: .; V gene: TRBV6-5; D gene: .; CDR3 protein: CASSHDGTDTQYF; CDR3 DNA: TGTGCCAGCAGCCACGATGGCACAGATACGCAGTATTTT
J gene: TRBJ2-3; clone size: .; V gene: TRBV6-4; D gene: .; CDR3 protein: CASSPAGSTDTQYF; CDR3 DNA: TGTGCCAGCAGCCCGGCCGGCAGCACAGATACGCAGTATTTT
J gene: TRBJ1-4; clone size: medium-sized; V gene: TRBV28; D gene: .; CDR3 protein: CATRGRATNEKLFF; CDR3 DNA: TGTGCCACGAGGGGGAGGGCTACTAATGAAAAACTGTTTTTT
J gene: TRBJ2-7; clone size: .; V gene: TRBV30; D gene: .; CDR3 protein: CAGLSTDTSYEQYF; CDR3 DNA: TGTGCTGGCCTTTCGACGGACACTTCCTACGAGCAGTACTTC
J gene: TRBJ2-5; clone size: few; V gene: TRBV7-6; D gene: TRBD2; CDR3 protein: CASSLGSGRVETQYF; CDR3 DNA: TGTGCCAGCAGCCTTGGTAGCGGGAGGGTTGAGACCCAGTACTTC
J gene: TRBJ2-2; clone size: .; V gene: TRBV11-2; D gene: TRBD2; CDR3 protein: CASSLSGRVYTGELFF; CDR3 DNA: TGTGCCAGCAGCTTAAGCGGGAGGGTATATACCGGGGAGCTGTTTTTT
J gene: TRBJ2-7; clone size: .; V gene: TRBV6-6; D gene: TRBD2; CDR3 protein: CASRIAGETYEQYF; CDR3 DNA: TGTGCCAGCAGAATAGCGGGGGAGACCTACGAGCAGTACTTC
J gene: TRBJ2-5; clone size: .; V gene: TRBV7-6; D gene: .; CDR3 protein: CASSGPGETQYF; CDR3 DNA: TGTGCCAGCAGCGGCCCCGGAGAGACCCAGTACTTC
J gene: TRBJ2-2; clone size: .; V gene: TRBV5-5; D gene: TRBD1; CDR3 protein: CASSLPSGQGAANTGELFF; CDR3 DNA: TGTGCCAGCAGCTTGCCCTCGGGACAGGGGGCCGCGAACACCGGGGAGCTGTTTTTT
J gene: TRBJ2-7; clone size: few; V gene: TRBV2; D gene: TRBD1; CDR3 protein: CASRLTGGPYEQYF; CDR3 DNA: TGTGCCAGCAGACTTACAGGGGGTCCGTACGAGCAGTACTTC